This is a list of T cell receptor beta chains from one sample in a study of cytomegalovirus exposure and HLA in healthy donors. TCRdb's copy holds only in-frame clones and misses some; the assay was immunoSEQ multiplex PCR. This table holds approximately 200,000 clones, 60% to 80% found once. Sequencing was performed on PBMCs. These receptors all come from a woman aged 18 to 35 in good health and CMV-seronegative. Each CDR3 is given with its conserved first and last residue. D genes are given only for firm matches. Size tells how often a clone was seen (once, few, many) or the class of an expanded clone, and some rows leave it out.

TRBV21-1,.,TRBJ1-1,.,CASSPKGGTGVGNTEAFF,TGTGCCAGCAGTCCTAAGGGTGGGACAGGGGTAGGGAATACTGAAGCTTTCTTT
TRBV7-8,.,TRBJ2-2,.,CASSRVESVGELFF,TGTGCCAGCAGCCGGGTGGAGAGCGTCGGGGAGCTGTTTTTT
TRBV28,TRBD1,TRBJ2-7,.,CASSFRRQGAYEQYF,TGTGCCAGCAGTTTCCGTCGGCAGGGGGCCTACGAGCAGTACTTC
TRBV7-9,.,TRBJ1-2,.,CATRRLNYGYTF,TGTGCCACGAGGAGGCTCAACTATGGCTACACCTTC
TRBV27,.,TRBJ1-2,.,CASRMRVNYGYTF,TGTGCCAGCAGAATGAGGGTTAACTATGGCTACACCTTC
TRBV19,.,TRBJ2-7,.,CASSNQGIEQYF,TGTGCCAGTAGCAATCAGGGTATCGAGCAGTACTTC
TRBV15,TRBD1,TRBJ1-2,.,CATSRDGMGQGDGYTF,TGTGCCACCAGCAGAGATGGGATGGGACAGGGGGATGGCTACACCTTC
TRBV28,TRBD1,TRBJ1-5,once,CASSSTGVGSNQPQHF,TGTGCCAGCAGCTCCACAGGGGTTGGAAGCAATCAGCCCCAGCATTTT
TRBV7-6,TRBD2,TRBJ2-3,.,CASSWGLAAFSDTQYF,TGTGCCAGCAGCTGGGGACTAGCGGCGTTCTCAGATACGCAGTATTTT
TRBV15,TRBD1,TRBJ2-7,once,CATSRDRGQGLPYEQYF,TGTGCCACCAGCAGAGATAGGGGACAGGGCTTGCCCTACGAGCAGTACTTC
TRBV4-2,TRBD2,TRBJ2-5,.,CASSQRTSGSREQYF,TGTGCCAGCAGCCAGAGGACTAGCGGGAGTAGGGAGCAGTACTTC
TRBV6-1,.,TRBJ1-5,.,CASSEAPGAGQPQHF,TGTGCCAGCAGTGAAGCGCCTGGGGCAGGGCAGCCCCAGCATTTT
TRBV9,.,TRBJ2-1,.,CASSSLAGTYNEQFF,TGTGCCAGCAGCAGTCTGGCGGGGACCTACAATGAGCAGTTCTTC
TRBV9,TRBD2,TRBJ2-3,.,CASSVARTSGGSTDTQYF,TGTGCCAGCAGCGTAGCCCGGACTAGCGGGGGTAGCACAGATACGCAGTATTTT
TRBV6-5,TRBD1,TRBJ1-4,few,CASSRTGTGEKLFF,TGTGCCAGCAGTAGAACCGGGACAGGTGAAAAACTGTTTTTT
TRBV5-1,TRBD2,TRBJ2-5,.,CASSLGGLAGGPGGETQYF,TGCGCCAGCAGCTTGGGGGGACTAGCGGGGGGGCCCGGCGGAGAGACCCAGTACTTC
TRBV5-4,.,TRBJ1-2,.,CASSAGGGSHYGYTF,TGTGCCAGCAGCGCGGGGGGGGGATCCCACTATGGCTACACCTTC
TRBV9,.,TRBJ2-7,.,CASSVGGSYEQYF,TGTGCCAGCAGCGTAGGAGGCTCCTACGAGCAGTACTTC
TRBV11-2,TRBD1,TRBJ1-1,.,CASRRGRGPNTEAFF,TGTGCCAGCAGGAGGGGGCGGGGCCCGAACACTGAAGCTTTCTTT
TRBV19,.,TRBJ1-1,.,CASSIRGLSSNTEAFF,TGTGCCAGTAGTATTCGGGGGTTAAGCTCGAACACTGAAGCTTTCTTT
TRBV7-3,TRBD1,TRBJ2-7,.,CASSYSGQGSYEQYF,TGTGCCAGCAGCTACTCGGGACAGGGGTCCTACGAGCAGTACTTC
TRBV4-2,.,TRBJ1-1,.,CASSRSDPGEVTEAFF,TGTGCCAGCAGCCGTTCGGACCCGGGGGAGGTCACTGAAGCTTTCTTT
TRBV10-1,TRBD1,TRBJ1-4,.,CASSAGGADEKLFF,TGCGCCAGCAGTGCAGGGGGCGCAGACGAAAAACTGTTTTTT
TRBV7-9,TRBD1,TRBJ2-2,few,CASGKGDSFGTGELFF,TGTGCCAGCGGCAAGGGGGACAGTTTTGGCACCGGGGAGCTGTTTTTT